One and the same sample provided the 28 T cell receptor beta chains below, sequenced in a study of blood T cell repertoires in COVID-19. Here immunoSEQ multiplex PCR was the method, and the copy in TCRdb shows in-frame clones only, minus some. The data show 65,000 to 80,000 clones, 70% to 90% seen once. Sequencing input: peripheral blood. These receptors all stem from a man aged 50 or older with active COVID-19.

The rearrangement joins TRBV11-2 to TRBJ2-7, with 10 nucleotides matching TRBD2. The V gene's germline CDR1 is SGHAT and CDR2 FQNNGV. CDR3 length: 15 amino acids. The trim removed 7 bases at V and 2 bases at J, leaving 8 bases unmatched. The CDR3 sequence: CASTQIAGGTYEQYF. The CDR3 nucleotides are TGTGCCAGCACCCAAATAGCGGGGGGTACCTACGAGCAGTACTTC.

In DNA, the CDR3 is TGCGCCAGCAGCCAAGAGGCTCAGCCCCAGCATTTT. This gives the protein CASSQEAQPQHF. This chain joins TRBV4-3 and TRBJ1-5; D remains ambiguous. In germline, CDR1 is LGHNA, CDR2 YSLEER. The CDR3 runs to 12 residues. V lost 0 bases and J lost 6, with 3 bases in between.

The chain joins TRBV24-1 to TRBJ1-2; 8 bases are a match to TRBD1. Germline lookup yields CDR1 KGHDR and CDR2 SFDVKD. J gave up 4 bases and V 3 bases, and 6 bases lay outside the gene matches. The CDR3 runs 15 residues. DNA of the CDR3: TGTGCCACCAGTGATGCCGGGACAGGTGGCTATGGCTACACCTTC. Amino acids: CATSDAGTGGYGYTF.

The rearrangement links TRBV19 to TRBJ1-4; D remains ambiguous. The CDR3 runs 15 residues. Germline V lookup: CDR1 LNHDA, CDR2 SQIVND (reference sequence). V lost 8 bases, J lost 5 bases, and 18 bases lay in between. Written as DNA, the CDR3 is TGTGCCAGTGCCCCCCCGCGCGGGGTAAATGAAAAACTGTTTTTT. Its protein product is CASAPPRGVNEKLFF. Looking up the rest from reference TRBV19 and TRBJ1-4 gives the full variable domain: DGGITQSPKYLFRKEGQNVTLSCEQNLNHDAMYWYRQDPGQGLRLIYYSQIVNDFQKGDIAEGYSVSREKKESFPLTVTSAQKNPTAFYLCASAPPRGVNEKLFFGSGTQLSVL.

The chain links TRBV5-1 to TRBJ2-5; 7 bases align to TRBD2. The CDR3 extends over 15 amino acids. The trim removed 7 bases at V and 1 base at J, leaving 10 bases unmatched. CDR1 is SGHRS and CDR2 is YFSETQ in the germline V gene. CDR3 sequence: CASSSFLAAQETQYF. CDR3 coding DNA: TGCGCCAGCTCATCCTTTCTAGCGGCCCAAGAGACCCAGTACTTC.

This chain connects TRBV4-1 to TRBJ2-2, with 9 bases fitting TRBD1. The CDR3 is 16 amino acids. Unmatched junction bases numbered 3, after V lost 3 bases and J lost 1 base. Germline CDR1 MGHRA, CDR2 YSYEKL. The CDR3 protein is CASSHGQGLNTGELFF. The CDR3 DNA sequence: TGCGCCAGCAGCCATGGACAGGGGTTGAACACCGGGGAGCTGTTTTTT.

The gene calls are TRBV3-1 (or the pseudogene TRBV3-2) and TRBJ2-4; 7 nucleotides agree with TRBD2. From germline, CDR1 is LGHDT and CDR2 YNNKEL (reference sequence). With V trimmed by 0 bases and J by 0 bases, 8 bases remained unmatched. The CDR3 sequence is 18 residues long. In DNA, the CDR3 is TGTGCCAGCAGCCAAGATAAGAGCGGGGTTGTAGCCAAAAACATTCAGTACTTC. It codes for CASSQDKSGVVAKNIQYF.

This clone was detected a few times. The gene calls are TRBV1 and TRBJ1-6; TRBD1 was called by the table and not checked on the DNA. TRBV1 is marked as a pseudogene. The CDR3 is 15 amino acids. CDR3 protein: CTSSQDFQGSPPLHF. The CDR3 region has the DNA TGCACCAGCAGCCAAGATTTTCAGGGTAGTCCACCCCTCCACTTT.

The genes are TRBV6-5 and TRBJ1-2; D might be TRBD1 (5 bases). The germline V gene encodes CDR1 MNHEY and CDR2 SVGAGI. The CDR3 extends over 16 amino acids. V was clipped by 2 bases and J by 6 bases, with 19 bases between them. The CDR3 nucleotides read TGTGCCAGCAGTTACCTAGGGGCCAGGGTTGTGCATGGCTACACCTTC. Protein: CASSYLGARVVHGYTF.

The genes are TRBV19 and TRBJ1-2, with TRBD1 matching over 7 bases. The CDR3 sequence is 14 residues long. The germline gives CDR1 LNHDA, CDR2 SQIVND (reference sequence). V dropped 9 bases and J dropped 2; count of bases not matched to a gene: 9. The CDR3 region is CASEQGSLNYGYTF. The CDR3 bases are TGTGCCAGCGAACAGGGGTCCTTGAACTATGGCTACACCTTC.

The chain joins TRBV27 to TRBJ1-2; possible D gene TRBD1, 6 bases. Germline assignment: CDR1 MNHEY and CDR2 SMNVEV (reference sequence). The CDR3 consists of 13 residues. Trimming shortened V by 3 bases and J by 6 bases, and 11 bases separated the two germline ends. CDR3 residues: CASSLNNRDGYTF. The CDR3 coding sequence is TGTGCCAGCAGTTTGAATAACAGGGATGGCTACACCTTC.

V usage is TRBV3-1 (or the pseudogene TRBV3-2) and J usage is TRBJ2-3; 9 nucleotides match TRBD2. J was trimmed by 5 bases and V by 4 bases; bases with no gene match: 4. The germline V gene has CDR1 LGHDT and CDR2 YNNKEL (reference sequence). The CDR3 sequence is 14 residues long. CDR3 nucleotides: TGTGCCAGCAGCCCCTTAGCGGGAGTAGATACGCAGTATTTT. Protein product: CASSPLAGVDTQYF.

The CDR3 here is CASSQDGGGWAEAFF. DNA of the CDR3: TGTGCCAGCAGCCAAGATGGGGGGGGCTGGGCTGAAGCTTTCTTT. The chain carries TRBV3-1 (or the pseudogene TRBV3-2) and TRBJ1-1, with D perhaps TRBD1 (6 bases). Trimming shortened V by 0 bases and J by 6 bases, and 14 bases separated the two germline ends. Per the germline V gene, CDR1 is LGHDT and CDR2 is YNNKEL (reference sequence). This CDR3 is 15 amino acids long.

The chain has TRBV11-1 and TRBJ2-1; 12 positions match TRBD2. The length of the CDR3 is 16 residues. The germline gives CDR1 SGHAT, CDR2 FQDESV (reference sequence). V was clipped by 5 bases and J by 5 bases; unmatched bases: 7. CDR3 sequence reads: CASSLSSGRAHNEQFF. The CDR3, as DNA: TGTGCCAGCAGCCTCTCTAGCGGGAGGGCCCACAATGAGCAGTTCTTC.

This chain joins TRBV6-5 and TRBJ2-7, with D uncertain. The CDR3 loop spans 14 amino acids. Trimming pared 4 bases from V and 0 bases from J, leaving 10 bases between. The germline V gene has CDR1 MNHEY and CDR2 SVGAGI. The CDR3: CASSSHTNSYEQYF. In nucleotides, the CDR3 is TGTGCCAGCAGTTCACATACCAACTCCTACGAGCAGTACTTC.

The gene calls are TRBV6-1 and TRBJ2-2; 9 bases are a match to TRBD1. Unmatched junction bases numbered 8, after V lost 4 bases and J lost 5 bases. CDR3 length: 16 residues. The germline V gene encodes CDR1 MNHNS and CDR2 SASEGT. CDR3 bases: TGTGCCAGCAGTGCACGGACAGGGGCGAGGACCGGGGAGCTGTTTTTT. Protein sequence: CASSARTGARTGELFF.

Only a few counts were recorded for this clone. The J gene is TRBJ2-1, the V gene TRBV4-1; 13 bases align to TRBD2. Germline assignment: CDR1 MGHRA and CDR2 YSYEKL. The CDR3 has 15 residues. J lost 8 bases, V lost 7 bases, and 8 bases had no gene match. Written as DNA, the CDR3 is TGCGCCAGCACCTCGGGGACTAGCGGGATCGATGAGCAGTTCTTC. The encoded protein is CASTSGTSGIDEQFF.

CDR3 nucleotide sequence: TGTGCCAGCTCGGGTTCCTACGAGCAGTACTTC. It codes for CASSGSYEQYF. The J gene is TRBJ2-7, the V gene TRBV28; D not certain. CDR3 length: 11 amino acids. Deletions cut 8 bases from V and 1 base from J, with 6 bases between. Germline V gene lookup returns CDR1 MDHEN and CDR2 SYDVKM.

The V gene is TRBV10-3, the J gene TRBJ2-7, with 7 bases identical to TRBD2. The CDR3 runs to 13 residues. The V gene end was trimmed by 4 bases and the J gene end by 5 bases; junction bases not matched to a gene: 5. CDR1 is ENHRY, CDR2 SYGVKD, per germline. This CDR3 reads CAISGVAGDEQYF. The CDR3 DNA follows: TGTGCCATCAGTGGGGTAGCGGGTGACGAGCAGTACTTC.

This rearrangement joins TRBV10-3 to TRBJ2-2; TRBD1 aligns across 7 bases. The V segment lost 0 bases and the J segment 8 bases; nucleotides outside the gene matches: 9. The CDR3 length is 16 residues. Germline CDR1 ENHRY, CDR2 SYGVKD. The CDR3 is CAISESDRRGSGELFF. The DNA for the CDR3 is TGTGCCATCAGTGAGTCGGACAGGAGAGGTTCAGGGGAGCTGTTTTTT.

The CDR3 loop reads CASSLEQGESPLHF. As DNA, the CDR3 is TGTGCCAGCAGCTTAGAACAGGGGGAGTCACCCCTCCACTTT. The chain uses TRBV7-2 and TRBJ1-6, with TRBD1 matching 8 bases. The CDR3 covers 14 residues. Unmatched junction bases numbered 3, after V lost 1 base and J lost 10 bases. The germline V gene encodes CDR1 SGHTA and CDR2 FQGNSA.

The rearrangement links TRBV28 to TRBJ2-3; weak D call: TRBD2 (6 bases). The CDR3 covers 18 residues. The germline CDR1 and CDR2 sequences are MDHEN and SYDVKM. Trimming removed 2 bases at V and 0 bases at J, with 18 bases between. For the CDR3, the DNA is TGTGCCAGCAGTTTACTGCGTTCAGAGAGCGGGAGCACAGATACGCAGTATTTT. Translating it yields CASSLLRSESGSTDTQYF.

The V gene is TRBV3-1 (or the pseudogene TRBV3-2), the J gene TRBJ2-6; 7 bases map to TRBD1. This CDR3 comprises 17 residues. The germline V gene has CDR1 LGHDT and CDR2 YNNKEL (reference sequence). Unmatched junction bases numbered 6, after V lost 4 bases and J lost 0 bases. Written as DNA, the CDR3 is TGTGCCAGCAGCCGGACAGGTCCTAACTCTGGGGCCAACGTCCTGACTTTC. Translated, it gives CASSRTGPNSGANVLTF.

The CDR3 here is CAISDGGPGYNEQFF. The CDR3 bases are TGTGCCATCAGTGACGGGGGGCCGGGTTACAATGAGCAGTTCTTC. V usage is TRBV10-3 and J usage is TRBJ2-1, with D perhaps TRBD2 (7 bases). The CDR3 length is 15 residues. Germline-derived CDR1 and CDR2 are ENHRY and SYGVKD. V shed 3 bases and J shed 4 bases, with 13 bases lying between them.

The chain links TRBV7-6 to TRBJ2-7; the match to TRBD2 covers 8 bases. Germline CDR1 reads SGHVS; CDR2 reads FNYEAQ. The CDR3 is 15 amino acids. J was trimmed by 5 bases and V by 3 bases; bases with no gene match: 9. The CDR3 reads CASSFRTSRFNEQYF. DNA of the CDR3: TGTGCCAGCAGCTTCCGGACTAGCCGGTTCAACGAGCAGTACTTC.

This sequence joins TRBV7-9 and TRBJ2-2; D perhaps matches TRBD2 (6 bases). Trimming removed 5 bases from V and 6 bases from J, with 16 bases in between. The CDR3 is made up of 15 amino acids. CDR1 is SEHNR, CDR2 FQNEAQ, per germline (reference sequence). The CDR3 reads CASSPPGGRAGELFF. The CDR3 DNA follows: TGTGCCAGCAGCCCTCCCGGGGGTCGGGCCGGGGAGCTGTTTTTT.

CDR3 residues: CASGGQGGSPLHF. The CDR3 region has the DNA TGTGCCAGCGGGGGACAGGGCGGTTCACCCCTCCACTTT. This sequence joins TRBV6-5 and TRBJ1-6, with 9 nucleotides matching TRBD1. The CDR3 is 13 residues long. Germline assignment: CDR1 MNHEY and CDR2 SVGAGI. Trimming removed 8 bases from V and 9 bases from J; junction bases left unmatched: 5.

This clone occurred once. This chain connects TRBV9 to TRBJ1-4, with 7 bases aligning to TRBD1. Germline CDR1 reads SGDLS; CDR2 reads YYNGEE. V was clipped by 0 bases and J by 9 bases; unmatched bases: 5. This CDR3 has 14 residues. Here the CDR3 reads CASSVGDSQQKLFF. CDR3 nucleotide sequence: TGTGCCAGCAGCGTAGGGGACAGTCAGCAAAAACTGTTTTTT. The full variable domain, with the rest looked up from reference TRBV9 and TRBJ1-4, is DSGVTQTPKHLITATGQRVTLRCSPRSGDLSVYWYQQSLDQGLQFLIQYYNGEERAKGNILERFSAQQFPDLHSELNLSSLELGDSALYFCASSVGDSQQKLFFGSGTQLSVL.